Following are 9 T cell receptor beta chains from one sample sequenced in a study of T cell responses to AZD1222 COVID-19 vaccine. Here immunoSEQ multiplex PCR was the method, and the copy in TCRdb shows in-frame clones only, minus some. Of some 120,000 clones in the sample, roughly 90% were seen once. Sample: peripheral blood, taken 28 days after the second dose of the MenACWY control vaccine. The origin of the receptors is an adult who received the MenACWY meningococcal vaccine as a control.

The chain carries TRBV7-9 and TRBJ2-5, with 7 nucleotides matching TRBD1. The germline V gene has CDR1 SEHNR and CDR2 FQNEAQ (reference sequence). The V and J ends lost 7 bases and 5 bases, in that order; junction bases with no gene match: 7. The CDR3 spans 13 residues. This chain's CDR3 is CASTPGQWETQYF. The CDR3 bases are TGTGCCAGCACCCCGGGACAGTGGGAGACCCAGTACTTC. The whole variable domain, filled in from reference TRBV7-9 and TRBJ2-5, reads DTGVSQNPRHKITKRGQNVTFRCDPISEHNRLYWYRQTLGQGPEFLTYFQNEAQLEKSRLLSDRFSAERPKGSFSTLEIQRTEQGDSAMYLCASTPGQWETQYFGPGTRLLVL.

This clone was seen only a few times. The chain combines TRBV4-3 with TRBJ1-6; 9 bases line up with TRBD1. V was clipped by 2 bases and J by 8 bases; unmatched bases: 7. CDR3 size: 16 residues. The germline V gene has CDR1 LGHNA and CDR2 YSLEER. The CDR3 bases are TGCGCCAGCAGCCAATTATCGGGACAGGGAGATTCACCCCTCCACTTT. Protein sequence: CASSQLSGQGDSPLHF.

The rearrangement uses TRBV19 and TRBJ1-2; no definite D call. This CDR3 contains 15 residues. Germline values: CDR1 LNHDA, CDR2 SQIVND (reference sequence). Trimming removed 7 bases at V and 2 bases at J, with 17 bases between. In DNA, the CDR3 is TGTGCCAGTACTCCTCAATCTGGACTGAACTATGGCTACACCTTC. Translation gives CASTPQSGLNYGYTF.

The genes are TRBV18 and TRBJ1-1; D gene uncertain. V was shortened by 0 bases and J by 4 bases, with 12 bases between the two germline ends. The CDR3 is made up of 15 amino acids. Germline CDR1 KGHSH, CDR2 LQKENI. CDR3 sequence reads: CASSPPSPVGTEAFF. CDR3 nucleotide sequence: TGTGCCAGCTCACCACCCTCGCCAGTAGGCACTGAAGCTTTCTTT.

This rearrangement joins TRBV28 to TRBJ2-7; 7 bases match TRBD1. V shed 4 bases, J shed 3 bases, and the junction held 9 bases outside the gene matches. The CDR3 consists of 15 residues. CDR1 is MDHEN, CDR2 SYDVKM, per germline. CDR3 sequence reads: CASSSEGQVLYEQYF. CDR3 nucleotide sequence: TGTGCCAGCAGTTCCGAAGGACAGGTGCTCTACGAGCAGTACTTC.

V gene TRBV28 combines with J gene TRBJ2-7; the D gene is possibly TRBD1 (6 bases). The V end lost 5 bases, the J end lost 2 bases, and 10 bases lay between the germline ends. CDR3 length: 13 residues. From germline, CDR1 is MDHEN and CDR2 SYDVKM. The CDR3 loop is CASSNRVPYEQYV. In DNA form, the CDR3 reads TGTGCCAGCAGTAACAGGGTGCCCTACGAGCAGTACGTC.

The V call is TRBV18, the J call TRBJ2-1, with D hard to call. The length of the CDR3 is 14 residues. The ends were cut back, 4 bases at V and 3 bases at J, with 10 bases in the middle. Germline CDR1 is KGHSH and CDR2 is LQKENI. The CDR3 DNA reads as TGTGCCAGCTCACTAACGGCCAACTACAATGAGCAGTTCTTC. It is translated as CASSLTANYNEQFF.

This chain connects TRBV9 to TRBJ2-5, with 14 nucleotides matching TRBD2. CDR1 and CDR2 from the germline V gene are SGDLS and YYNGEE. The CDR3 extends over 17 amino acids. Trimming took 3 bases from V and 5 from J; bases not matched to a gene: 9. The DNA of the CDR3 is TGTGCCAGCAGCGCTAGACTAGCGGGGGGGCCGGGGGAGACCCAGTACTTC. It is translated as CASSARLAGGPGETQYF.

V gene TRBV7-8 combines with J gene TRBJ1-5, with TRBD1 matching over 7 bases. The length of the CDR3 is 15 residues. Trimming took 5 bases from V and 0 from J; bases not matched to a gene: 4. Germline CDR1 SGHVS, CDR2 FQNEAQ. CDR3 DNA: TGTGCCAGCAGCCCAGACAGGGTTAGCAATCAGCCCCAGCATTTT. Amino acid sequence: CASSPDRVSNQPQHF.